Listed here are 21 T cell receptor beta chains from one sample, sequenced in a study of regulatory T cells in long-lasting Graves disease. Investigators prepared the TCR beta libraries by applying iRepertoire HTBI primers and Arm-PCR of CDR3 regions. One entry per CDR3 protein, called by TCRdb with MiXCR from the multiplex PCR reads. This table holds 450,000 to 600,000 distinct CDR3 sequences, about 14% found once. Time point given: newly diagnosed GD, antithyroid drugs for less than 3 months. Researchers made the TCR library from RNA that was extracted from PBMCs. Another study also made use of these data, one on T cells in Graves' hyperthyroidism and ophthalmopathy.

The starting material was peripheral blood mononuclear cells (PBMCs), obtained at new diagnosis, from a patient treated with antithyroid drugs. The receptor set was obtained from a young man with Graves disease.

This clonotype was seen ten or more times. The V call is TRBV2, the J call TRBJ1-2; a weak D match, TRBD1 (6 bases). V shed 8 bases and J shed 4 bases, with 23 bases lying between them. This CDR3 has 16 residues. Germline V gene lookup returns CDR1 SNHLY and CDR2 FYNNEI. The CDR3 DNA is TGTGCCAGCTCCCTCGGCGGGGGGCTCGGGAGCTATGGCTACACCTTC. Translating it yields CASSLGGGLGSYGYTF.

The chain is built from TRBV7-9 and TRBJ2-1, with 7 bases that match TRBD2. Germline trimming cut 1 base from V and 5 bases from J; bases unmatched to any gene: 11. The CDR3 is 17 amino acids. The germline CDR1 and CDR2 sequences are SEHNR and FQNEAQ (reference sequence). The CDR3 is CASSLEPRRTRHNEQFF. In nucleotides, the CDR3 is TGTGCCAGCAGCTTAGAACCCCGCCGGACTAGACACAATGAGCAGTTCTTC.

This clonotype was seen at least ten times. V and J are TRBV5-1 and TRBJ2-3, with D perhaps being TRBD1 or TRBD2 (5 bases each). The CDR3 runs to 14 residues. The germline V gene encodes CDR1 SGHRS and CDR2 YFSETQ. With 7 bases removed from V and 2 bases from J, the gap between germline ends came to 14 bases. DNA of the CDR3: TGCGCCAGCGGGTACGGGACCTACACAGATACGCAGTATTTT. Protein: CASGYGTYTDTQYF.

This clonotype was counted ten times or more. The chain is built from TRBV7-9 and TRBJ2-7; unclear D gene. Germline CDR1 reads SEHNR; CDR2 reads FQNEAQ (reference sequence). Trimming stripped 5 bases from V and 7 bases from J, with 18 bases between. This CDR3 has 14 residues. The DNA for the CDR3 is TGTGCCAGCAGCCCCGCCCGCCTTGACCCGGAGCAGTACTTC. Translated, it gives CASSPARLDPEQYF.

A note on this clonotype: A much larger clone differs by one base, so this may be a read error. The chain combines TRBV30 with TRBJ1-5; D may be TRBD1 (5 bases). This CDR3 has 13 amino acids. V was pared by 3 bases and J by 5 bases, with 11 bases between. Germline lookup yields CDR1 GTSNPN and CDR2 SVGIG (reference sequence). CDR3 DNA: TGTGCCTGGAGCCCGGGGCCCGATCAGCCCCAGCATTTT. Translating gives CAWSPGPDQPQHF. The variable domain in full, with the rest retrieved from reference TRBV30 and TRBJ1-5, is SQTIHQWPATLVQPVGSPLSLECTVEGTSNPNLYWYRQAAGRGLQLLFYSVGIGQISSEVPQNLSASRPQDRQFILSSKKLLLSDSGFYLCAWSPGPDQPQHFGDGTRLSIL.

Comment on this clonotype: Germline is not matched at one junction end, which may reflect a read error. The gene calls are TRBV19 and TRBJ2-5; the D gene is possibly TRBD1 (6 bases). The CDR3 is 15 amino acids. Germline V gene lookup returns CDR1 LNHDA and CDR2 SQIVND (reference sequence). The CDR3 coding sequence is TGTGCCAGTAGTTGGGGAGTGGATAAGGGGGATGAGCAGCTCTTC. Protein: CASSWGVDKGDEQLF.

There are many counts of this clonotype. This chain links TRBV12-5 with TRBJ2-7; D is unclear. V lost 0 bases, J lost 3 bases, and 3 bases lay in between. The length of the CDR3 is 12 residues. Germline lookup yields CDR1 LGHNT and CDR2 FRNRAP. CDR3 coding DNA: TGTGCTAGTGGTTTGGTAGGCTACGAGCAGTACTTC. Amino acids: CASGLVGYEQYF.

Ten or more counts support this clonotype. The CDR3 nucleotides read TGTGCCAGTAGTATAACCTCAGAGGGTTATGGCTACACCTTC. The encoded protein is CASSITSEGYGYTF. This chain joins TRBV19 and TRBJ1-2; D is uncertain. With 2 bases removed from V and 5 bases from J, the gap between germline ends came to 12 bases. This CDR3 has 14 amino acids. Germline loops: CDR1 LNHDA, CDR2 SQIVND (reference sequence).

This clonotype turned up a few times. The chain uses TRBV20-1 and TRBJ2-2; D possibly matches TRBD1 or TRBD2 (5 bases each). Germline lookup yields CDR1 DFQATT and CDR2 SNEGSKA (reference sequence). Trimming shortened V by 0 bases and J by 1 base, and 12 bases separated the two germline ends. There are 16 residues in the CDR3. The CDR3 DNA reads TGCAGTGCTAGAGATAGAGGGGCCCAGAACACCGGGGAGCTGTTTTTT. Protein product: CSARDRGAQNTGELFF.

On this clonotype itself: One junction end disagrees with the germline gene, perhaps due to a read error. The V gene is TRBV12-3 or TRBV12-4, the J gene TRBJ2-3, with 10 bases lining up with TRBD2. The tail of the sequence fits TRBJ2-5 better, so the J call may be wrong. The CDR3 extends over 16 amino acids. The CDR3, as DNA: TGCGCCAGCAGCCAATCAACTAGCGGGACAGTAGGGACCCAGTACTTC. The encoded protein is CASSQSTSGTVGTQYF.

The sample holds many counts of this clonotype. CDR3 DNA: TGTGCCAGCAGGGGGACTAGCGGGGTGTACAATGAGCAGTTCTTC. Its translation is CASRGTSGVYNEQFF. This chain links TRBV6-1 with TRBJ2-1, with 13 bases matching TRBD2. This CDR3 is built from 15 residues. Germline V lookup: CDR1 MNHNS, CDR2 SASEGT. Trimming took 6 bases from V and 4 from J; bases not matched to a gene: 3.

This clonotype was observed many times. J is TRBJ2-3 and V is TRBV10-3, with D uncertain. This CDR3 spans 12 amino acids. Per the germline V gene, CDR1 is ENHRY and CDR2 is SYGVKD. V shed 6 bases and J shed 4 bases, with 8 bases lying between them. The CDR3 is CAISREADTQYF. In DNA form, the CDR3 reads TGTGCCATCAGCCGAGAGGCAGATACGCAGTATTTT.

This clonotype has at least ten counts. CDR3 sequence reads: CASSSGGPNEFF. The CDR3 DNA reads TGTGCCAGCAGCTCCGGGGGACCTAATGAGTTCTTC. The chain couples TRBV7-2 to TRBJ2-1, with D perhaps TRBD2 (6 bases). The CDR3 consists of 12 residues. Trimming cost V 4 bases and J 14 bases, with 15 bases left between them. CDR1 SGHTA and CDR2 FQGNSA come from the germline V gene.

J is TRBJ2-7 and V is TRBV27, with D tentatively TRBD1 (5 bases). There are 16 residues in the CDR3. V gave up 2 bases and J gave up 2 bases, with 16 bases separating them. Germline lookup yields CDR1 MNHEY and CDR2 SMNVEV (reference sequence). This CDR3 is CASSLSPRQGPYEQYF. Here the CDR3 DNA reads TGTGCCAGCAGTTTAAGTCCCCGGCAGGGCCCCTACGAGCAGTACTTC.

This rearrangement joins TRBV4-1 to TRBJ2-7; perhaps TRBD2 as D (5 bases). Germline assignment: CDR1 MGHRA and CDR2 YSYEKL. Trimming took 1 base from V and 1 from J, leaving 17 bases between them. The CDR3 sequence is 17 residues long. The DNA of the CDR3 is TGCGCCAGCAGCCAAGGTCTGCCCGGACGGGAATCCTACGAGCAGTACTTC. This encodes CASSQGLPGRESYEQYF.

This clonotype has at least ten counts. The J gene is TRBJ2-3, the V gene TRBV6-5, with 8 bases fitting TRBD2. Germline V gene lookup returns CDR1 MNHEY and CDR2 SVGAGI. V lost 2 bases, J lost 5 bases, and 9 bases stayed unmatched. The CDR3 runs 16 residues. The CDR3 DNA sequence: TGTGCCAGCAGTTACGGCGGGAGGAGCCAGGGAGATACGCAGTATTTT. Translation gives CASSYGGRSQGDTQYF.

The chain joins TRBV20-1 to TRBJ1-4; D possibly corresponds to TRBD1 (5 bases). The CDR3 loop spans 18 amino acids. Between the trimmed V and J ends, which lost 3 bases and 0 bases, there was a span of 20 bases. The germline V gene has CDR1 DFQATT and CDR2 SNEGSKA (reference sequence). CDR3 loop: CSARGPSQLISTNEKLFF. CDR3 coding DNA: TGCAGTGCTAGGGGGCCCAGCCAACTAATCTCAACTAATGAAAAACTGTTTTTT.

Concerning this clonotype: A single base separates this from a much larger clone, so it may be a read error. The J gene is TRBJ2-1, the V gene TRBV28, with 9 bases that match TRBD1. Germline CDR1 and CDR2: MDHEN and SYDVKM. The CDR3 spans 15 residues. With V trimmed by 9 bases and J by 10 bases, 16 bases remained unmatched. CDR3 sequence (DNA): TGTGCCAGTTCATTCCGGGACAGGGCCACCTACGAGCAGTTCTTC. Its protein is CASSFRDRATYEQFF.

This clonotype was counted a few times. The CDR3 protein is CASSLMEGNTEAFF. Here the CDR3 DNA reads TGTGCCAGCAGCTTGATGGAGGGTAACACTGAAGCTTTCTTT. The chain joins TRBV5-8 to TRBJ1-1; D is unresolved. The germline V and J ends were trimmed by 1 base and 2 bases, with 9 bases remaining between them. Germline V gives CDR1 SGHTS, CDR2 YDEGEE. This CDR3 region has 14 residues. Full variable domain (missing parts from reference TRBV5-8 and TRBJ1-1): EAGVTQSPTHLIKTRGQQATLRCSPISGHTSVYWYQQALGLGLQFLLWYDEGEERNRGNFPPRFSGRQFPNYSSELNVNALELEDSALYLCASSLMEGNTEAFFGQGTRLTVV.

This clonotype has a handful of counts. The junction differs from germline at one of its ends, possibly a read error. The chain recombines TRBV29-1 with TRBJ2-3, with D hard to call. CDR1 is SQVTM, CDR2 ANQGSEA, per germline. The CDR3 runs to 15 residues. CDR3 region: CSVEGIEPFADTQYF. The CDR3, as DNA: TGCAGCGTGGAAGGGATCGAACCTTTCGCAGATACGCAGTATTTT.

The table lists this clonotype with many counts. This sequence joins TRBV6-5 and TRBJ1-1; weak D call: TRBD1 (5 bases). The CDR3 has 12 residues. CDR1 and CDR2 from the germline V gene are MNHEY and SVGAGI. Trimming stripped 4 bases from V and 11 bases from J, with 14 bases between. In nucleotides, the CDR3 is TGTGCCAGCAGTTCCCCGGGTAACAGGGCTTTCTTT. Translating gives CASSSPGNRAFF.